This T cell receptor (beta chain) was obtained from a study of blood T cell repertoires in COVID-19. This table comes from immunoSEQ multiplex PCR, and its TCRdb copy is limited to in-frame clones, with some not included. Among 240,000 or so clones listed, about 86% were seen once. CDR1 is SEHNR and CDR2 is FQNEAQ in the germline V gene (reference sequence). The CDR3 spans 16 residues. V lost 1 base to trimming and J lost 4 bases; unmatched junction nucleotides: 4. Specimen: peripheral blood. The TCR comes from a woman aged 80 or over with acute or convalescent COVID-19. The chain couples TRBV7-9 to TRBJ1-1, with TRBD1 matching 12 bases. The DNA of the CDR3 is TGTGCCAGCAGCTTAGAGGCGGGACAGGGGGCCACTGAAGCTTTCTTT. Translation: CASSLEAGQGATEAFF. The variable domain in full, completed from reference TRBV7-9 and TRBJ1-1, reads DTGVSQNPRHKITKRGQNVTFRCDPISEHNRLYWYRQTLGQGPEFLTYFQNEAQLEKSRLLSDRFSAERPKGSFSTLEIQRTEQGDSAMYLCASSLEAGQGATEAFFGQGTRLTVV.